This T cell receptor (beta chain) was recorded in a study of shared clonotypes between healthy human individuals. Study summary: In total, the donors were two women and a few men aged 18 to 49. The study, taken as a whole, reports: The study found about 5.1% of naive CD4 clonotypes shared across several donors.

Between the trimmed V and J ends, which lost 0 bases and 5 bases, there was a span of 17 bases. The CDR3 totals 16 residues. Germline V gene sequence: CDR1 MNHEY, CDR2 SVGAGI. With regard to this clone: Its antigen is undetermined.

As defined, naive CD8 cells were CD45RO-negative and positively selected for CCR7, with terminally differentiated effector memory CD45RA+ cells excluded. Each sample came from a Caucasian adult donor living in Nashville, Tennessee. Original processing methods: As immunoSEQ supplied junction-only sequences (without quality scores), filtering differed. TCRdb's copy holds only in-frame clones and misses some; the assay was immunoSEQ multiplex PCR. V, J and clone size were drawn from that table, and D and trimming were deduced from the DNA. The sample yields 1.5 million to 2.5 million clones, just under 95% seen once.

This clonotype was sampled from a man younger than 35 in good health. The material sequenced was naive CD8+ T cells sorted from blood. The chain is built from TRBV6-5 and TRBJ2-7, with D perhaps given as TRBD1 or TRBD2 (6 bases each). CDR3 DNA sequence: TGTGCCAGCAGTTACTCTGCGGAGGGGGAAAATCACGAGCAGTACTTC. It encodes CASSYSAEGENHEQYF.